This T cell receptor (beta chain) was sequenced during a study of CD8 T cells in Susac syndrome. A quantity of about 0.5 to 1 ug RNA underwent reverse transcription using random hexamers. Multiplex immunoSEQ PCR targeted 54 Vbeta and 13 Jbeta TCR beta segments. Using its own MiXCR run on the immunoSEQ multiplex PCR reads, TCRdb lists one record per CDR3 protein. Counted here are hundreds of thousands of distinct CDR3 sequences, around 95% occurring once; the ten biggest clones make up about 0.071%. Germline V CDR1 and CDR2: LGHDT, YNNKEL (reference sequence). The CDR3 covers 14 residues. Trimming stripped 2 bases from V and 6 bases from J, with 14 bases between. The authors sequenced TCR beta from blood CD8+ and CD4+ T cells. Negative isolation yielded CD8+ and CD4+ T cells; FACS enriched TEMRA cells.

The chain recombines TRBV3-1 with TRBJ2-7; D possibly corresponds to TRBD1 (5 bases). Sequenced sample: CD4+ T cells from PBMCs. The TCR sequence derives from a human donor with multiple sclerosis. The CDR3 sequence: CASSQWGREAEQYF. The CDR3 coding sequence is TGTGCCAGCAGCCAATGGGGCAGGGAAGCCGAGCAGTACTTC.